This TCR beta chain originates from a study of spatial heterogeneity in lung cancer. TCRdb reanalysed the 5' RACE reads using MiXCR and keeps one entry per CDR3 protein. Here the sample spans around 20,000 distinct CDR3 sequences, 6% to 7.5% being singletons. Points from the study as a whole: Within tumors, counts of expanded alpha and beta TCRs tracked tumor mutation counts.

Time point denoted: sample taken at primary tumor resection. Germline CDR1 SGHTA, CDR2 FQGNSA. V dropped 5 bases and J dropped 4; count of bases not matched to a gene: 9. The CDR3 is 17 amino acids. This clonotype was counted at least ten times. What it binds is not known. This receptor was obtained from a female donor with early-stage non-small cell lung cancer. The genes are TRBV7-2 and TRBJ2-1; 12 bases line up with TRBD2. Sample: lung tumor tissue, taken at surgery. The CDR3 reads CASSGALAGGLYNEQFF. The CDR3 DNA follows: TGTGCCAGCAGCGGTGCGCTAGCGGGGGGGCTTTACAATGAGCAGTTCTTC.